Sequencing of this TCR beta chain was carried out in a study of blood T cell repertoires in COVID-19. As for the study in general: The United States, Italy and Spain were the sources of the acute and convalescent COVID-19 samples. PBMCs, B-cell-depleted T cells, or T cells provided the cDNA or gDNA that made up the material.

Only in-frame clones appear in the TCRdb table, and some are missing; sequencing was by immunoSEQ multiplex PCR. Among approximately 360,000 clones listed, over 75% were seen once. In terms of age and location, participants ranged from about 18 to 90 years and lived in under 30 US areas. Clinical histories supplied by participants themselves formed the basis of cohort assignment. The CDR3 runs 17 residues. V lost 5 bases and J lost 2; bases outside the gene matches: 15. Germline V lookup: CDR1 SGHNT, CDR2 YENEEA. The source is a woman in her twenties or thirties with acute COVID-19. The rearrangement joins TRBV11-3 to TRBJ2-7; 7 nucleotides match TRBD2. The sample consisted of PBMCs or T cells enriched from blood (not recorded which). For the CDR3, the DNA is TGTGCCAGCAGCCTAACTACTATCAGCGGGGAAACCTACGAGCAGTACTTC. It specifies CASSLTTISGETYEQYF.